This T cell receptor beta chain was recovered during a study of blood T cell repertoires in COVID-19. Across the whole study: Both acute and convalescent COVID-19 samples were obtained from the United States, Italy and Spain. T cells, B-cell-depleted T cells, or PBMCs supplied cDNA or gDNA.

Authors' methods: Counts of nucleated cells, estimated from reference gene primer amplification, were obtained. Clones were sequenced by immunoSEQ multiplex PCR, and TCRdb holds only the in-frame ones, with some missing. That table furnishes V, J and clone size, whereas the DNA furnished D and trimming. The data hold 150,000 to 200,000 clones, with approximately 83% observed a single time. The germline V gene has CDR1 SGDLS and CDR2 YYNGEE. CDR3 length: 13 amino acids. V lost 4 bases and J 9 bases, leaving 13 bases between the germline ends. Source material: peripheral blood. This TCR was sampled from a human donor with acute or convalescent COVID-19. The donor label of this sample is uncertain. This chain links TRBV9 with TRBJ1-4; weak D call: TRBD1 (5 bases). Here the CDR3 DNA reads TGTGCCAGCAGCTCCCAGGGAACGCAAAAACTGTTTTTT. Translated: CASSSQGTQKLFF.